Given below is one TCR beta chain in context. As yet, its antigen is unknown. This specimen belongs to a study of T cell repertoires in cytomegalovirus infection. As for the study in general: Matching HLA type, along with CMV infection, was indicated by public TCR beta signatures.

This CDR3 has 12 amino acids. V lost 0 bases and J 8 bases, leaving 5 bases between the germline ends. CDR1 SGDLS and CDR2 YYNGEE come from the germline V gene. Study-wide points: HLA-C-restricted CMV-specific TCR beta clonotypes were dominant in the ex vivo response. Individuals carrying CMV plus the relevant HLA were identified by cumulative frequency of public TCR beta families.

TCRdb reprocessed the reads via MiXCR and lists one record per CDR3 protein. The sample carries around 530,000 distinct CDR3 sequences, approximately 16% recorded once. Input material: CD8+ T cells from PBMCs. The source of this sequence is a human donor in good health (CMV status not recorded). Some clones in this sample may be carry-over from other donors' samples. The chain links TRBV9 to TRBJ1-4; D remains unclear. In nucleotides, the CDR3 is TGTGCCAGCAGCGTAGTAGGAGAAAAACTGTTTTTT. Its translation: CASSVVGEKLFF. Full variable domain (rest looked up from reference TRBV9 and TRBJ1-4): DSGVTQTPKHLITATGQRVTLRCSPRSGDLSVYWYQQSLDQGLQFLIQYYNGEERAKGNILERFSAQQFPDLHSELNLSSLELGDSALYFCASSVVGEKLFFGSGTQLSVL.